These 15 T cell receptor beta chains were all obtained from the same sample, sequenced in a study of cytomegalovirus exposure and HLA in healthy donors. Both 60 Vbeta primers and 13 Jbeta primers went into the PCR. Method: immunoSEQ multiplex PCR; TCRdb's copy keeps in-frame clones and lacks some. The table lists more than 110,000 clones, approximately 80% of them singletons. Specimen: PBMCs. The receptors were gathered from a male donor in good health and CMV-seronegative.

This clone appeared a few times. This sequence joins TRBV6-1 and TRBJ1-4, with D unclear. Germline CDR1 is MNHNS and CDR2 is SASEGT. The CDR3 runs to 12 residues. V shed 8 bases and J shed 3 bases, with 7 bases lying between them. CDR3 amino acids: CASRRANEKLFF. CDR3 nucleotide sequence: TGTGCCAGCCGCCGCGCTAATGAAAAACTGTTTTTT.

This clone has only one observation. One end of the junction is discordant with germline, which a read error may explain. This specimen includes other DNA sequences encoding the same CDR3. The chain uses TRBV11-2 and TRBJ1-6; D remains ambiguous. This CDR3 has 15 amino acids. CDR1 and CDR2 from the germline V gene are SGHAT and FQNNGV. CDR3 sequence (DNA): TGTGCCAGCAGCTTAGACGCCGCAGTTAATTCACCTCTCCACTTT. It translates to CASSLDAAVNSPLHF.

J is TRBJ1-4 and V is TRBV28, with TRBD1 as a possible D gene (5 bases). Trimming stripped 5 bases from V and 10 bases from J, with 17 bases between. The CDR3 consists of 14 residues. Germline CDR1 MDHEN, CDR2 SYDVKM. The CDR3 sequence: CASSPTAVNRKLFF. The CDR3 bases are TGTGCCAGCAGTCCGACAGCAGTTAATAGAAAACTGTTTTTT. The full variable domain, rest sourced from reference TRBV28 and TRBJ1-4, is DVKVTQSSRYLVKRTGEKVFLECVQDMDHENMFWYRQDPGLGLRLIYFSYDVKMKEKGDIPEGYSVSREKKERFSLILESASTNQTSMYLCASSPTAVNRKLFFGSGTQLSVL.

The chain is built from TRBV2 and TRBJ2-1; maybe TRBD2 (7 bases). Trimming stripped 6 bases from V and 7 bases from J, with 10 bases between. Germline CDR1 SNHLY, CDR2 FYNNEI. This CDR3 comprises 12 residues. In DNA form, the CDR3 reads TGTGCCAGCAGGGGGGGGGCAAATGAGCAGTTCTTC. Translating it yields CASRGGANEQFF.

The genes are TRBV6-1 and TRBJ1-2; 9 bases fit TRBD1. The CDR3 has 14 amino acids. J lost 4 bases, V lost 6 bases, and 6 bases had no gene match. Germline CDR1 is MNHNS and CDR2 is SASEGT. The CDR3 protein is CASSRQGGLYGYTF. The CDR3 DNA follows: TGTGCCAGCAGCCGACAGGGGGGACTCTATGGCTACACCTTC.

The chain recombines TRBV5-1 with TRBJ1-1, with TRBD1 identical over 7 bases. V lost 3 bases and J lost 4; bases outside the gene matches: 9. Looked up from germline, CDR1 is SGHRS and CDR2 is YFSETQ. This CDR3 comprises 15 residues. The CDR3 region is CASSSKTGSGTEAFF. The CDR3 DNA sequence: TGCGCCAGCAGCTCCAAGACAGGGTCGGGCACTGAAGCTTTCTTT. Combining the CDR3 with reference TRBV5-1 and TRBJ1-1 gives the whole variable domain KAGVTQTPRYLIKTRGQQVTLSCSPISGHRSVSWYQQTPGQGLQFLFEYFSETQRNKGNFPGRFSGRQFSNSRSEMNVSTLELGDSALYLCASSSKTGSGTEAFFGQGTRLTVV.

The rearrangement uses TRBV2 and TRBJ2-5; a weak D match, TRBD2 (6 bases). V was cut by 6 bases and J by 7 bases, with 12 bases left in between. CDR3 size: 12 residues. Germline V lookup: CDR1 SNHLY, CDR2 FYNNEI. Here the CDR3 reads CASRNSGGTQYF. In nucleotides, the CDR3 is TGTGCCAGCAGAAACTCCGGGGGGACCCAGTACTTC.

As DNA, the CDR3 is TGTGCCAGCCTGGGACTAGCGGGGGGACGCGAGCAGTACTTC. It specifies CASLGLAGGREQYF. The chain joins TRBV6-1 to TRBJ2-7; 15 bases line up with TRBD2. Trimming took 8 bases from V and 6 from J; bases not matched to a gene: 5. The CDR3 contains 14 residues. Per germline, CDR1 MNHNS and CDR2 SASEGT.

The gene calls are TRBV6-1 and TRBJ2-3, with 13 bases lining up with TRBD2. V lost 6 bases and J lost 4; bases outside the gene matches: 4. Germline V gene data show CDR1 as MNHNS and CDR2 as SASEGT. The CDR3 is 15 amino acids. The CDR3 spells CASRVGLAGADTQYF. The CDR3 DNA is TGTGCCAGCAGGGTCGGACTAGCGGGGGCAGATACGCAGTATTTT.

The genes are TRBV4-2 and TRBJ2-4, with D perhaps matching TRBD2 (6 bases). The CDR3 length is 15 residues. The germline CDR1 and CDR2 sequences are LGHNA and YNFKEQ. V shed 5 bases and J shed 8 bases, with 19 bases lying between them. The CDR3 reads CASSSTSTSGYIQYF. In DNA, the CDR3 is TGTGCCAGCAGCTCAACCTCGACTAGTGGTTACATTCAGTACTTC.

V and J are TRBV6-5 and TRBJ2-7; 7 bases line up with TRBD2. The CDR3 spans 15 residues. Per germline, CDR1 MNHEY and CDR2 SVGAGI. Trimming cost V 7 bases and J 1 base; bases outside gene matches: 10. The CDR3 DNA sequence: TGTGCCAGCAAAAAGGGGAGGGCCGGATCCTACGAGCAGTACTTC. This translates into CASKKGRAGSYEQYF.

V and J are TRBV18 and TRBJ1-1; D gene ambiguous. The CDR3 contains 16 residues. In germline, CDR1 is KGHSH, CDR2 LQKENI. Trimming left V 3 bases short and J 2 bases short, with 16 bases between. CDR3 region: CASSPPQVGLNTEAFF. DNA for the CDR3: TGTGCCAGCTCACCTCCTCAGGTGGGCCTTAACACTGAAGCTTTCTTT.

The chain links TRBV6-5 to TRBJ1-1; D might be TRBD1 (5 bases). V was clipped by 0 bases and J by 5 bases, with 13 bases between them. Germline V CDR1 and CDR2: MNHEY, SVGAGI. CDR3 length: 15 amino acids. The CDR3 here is CASSYSAGGGTEAFF. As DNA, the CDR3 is TGTGCCAGCAGTTACTCGGCGGGCGGGGGAACTGAAGCTTTCTTT.

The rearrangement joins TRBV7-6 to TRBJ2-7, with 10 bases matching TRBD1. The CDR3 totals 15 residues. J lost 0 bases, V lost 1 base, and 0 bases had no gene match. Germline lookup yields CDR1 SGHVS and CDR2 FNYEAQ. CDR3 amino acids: CASSLGTGGSYEQYF. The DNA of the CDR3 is TGTGCCAGCAGCTTAGGGACAGGGGGCTCCTACGAGCAGTACTTC.

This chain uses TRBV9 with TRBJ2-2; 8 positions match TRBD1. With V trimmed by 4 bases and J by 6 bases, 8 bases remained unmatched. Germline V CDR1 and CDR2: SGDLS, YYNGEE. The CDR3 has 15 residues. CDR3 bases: TGTGCCAGCAGCATAGGGACAGGCCGGGCCGGGGAGCTGTTTTTT. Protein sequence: CASSIGTGRAGELFF.